This T cell receptor beta chain came from a study of T cell repertoires in cytomegalovirus infection. Study background: Both a matching HLA type and CMV infection were indicated by public TCR beta signatures. General observations from the study: Cumulated frequencies of public TCR beta families served to identify carriers of CMV plus the relevant HLA. Predominance within the ex vivo response was attributable to HLA-C-restricted CMV-specific TCR beta clonotypes.

Details on this clonotype: No antigen is known for it.

The ends were cut back, 5 bases at V and 6 bases at J, with 11 bases in the middle. CDR3 length: 12 amino acids. Germline V gene data show CDR1 as SGHVS and CDR2 as FNYEAQ. TCRdb ran MiXCR on the reads and lists one entry per CDR3 protein. The table includes 680,000 or so distinct CDR3 sequences, under 40% detected once. The gene calls are TRBV7-6 and TRBJ2-7, with no clear D. This receptor was identified in a human donor in good health (CMV status not recorded). Some clones in this sample may be carry-over from other donors' samples. The source material was PBMCs. CDR3 amino acids: CASSPSPTEQYF. DNA for the CDR3: TGTGCCAGCAGCCCATCCCCCACCGAGCAGTACTTC.